This T cell receptor beta chain was found in a study of blood T cell repertoires in COVID-19. The length of the CDR3 is 14 residues. CDR1 and CDR2 from the germline V gene are LNHNV and YYDKDF (reference sequence). With 7 bases removed from V and 9 bases from J, the gap between germline ends came to 19 bases. The method was immunoSEQ multiplex PCR; TCRdb's version includes in-frame clones alone and lacks a portion of them. The table records around 320,000 clones, under 90% of them present only once. Sequenced input: PBMCs or T cells enriched from blood (not recorded which). V gene TRBV15 combines with J gene TRBJ2-1; D possibly corresponds to TRBD2 (5 bases). This sequence originates from a woman between 50 and 59 years old who had been exposed to COVID-19. CDR3 DNA sequence: TGTGCCACCATGTCCACTACCACTGAGGGTGAGCAGTTCTTC. It specifies CATMSTTTEGEQFF.